The 29 T cell receptor beta chains reported below all come from one sample, sequenced in a study of T cell clonality in common variable immunodeficiency (dated by TCRdb to between 2015 and 2016). Library generation was performed with the immunoSEQ multiplex PCR assay. This immuneACCESS table, as held by TCRdb, lists in-frame sequences with V and J called but not all clones. Of the missing ones, under half trace to an unresolved V gene in checked studies; the others have no known cause. This sample includes 50,000 to 65,000 clones, and none of them was observed just once. Of the sample, over 0.8% is held by the ten largest clones. The sequenced sample consisted of peripheral blood mononuclear cells. The receptor set was obtained from a person aged 18 to 70 in good health.

Many counts were recorded for this clone. The CDR3 is cut off 3 residues early in the read; its end comes from the germline J gene. The genes are TRBV30 and TRBJ1-5, with 7 positions matching TRBD1. Trimming at V came to 0 bases and at J to 3 bases, leaving 2 bases not matched to a gene. Germline-derived CDR1 and CDR2 are GTSNPN and SVGIG (reference sequence). This CDR3 is 14 amino acids long. The DNA read from the CDR3 is TGTGCCTGGAGTGTGGGACAGAACAATCAGCCC. Its protein is CAWSVGQNNQP. Given in full, the CDR3 is CAWSVGQNNQPQHF.

Worth noting for this clone: The read terminates 3 residues before the CDR3 end, so the remaining end is supplied by the germline J gene. The chain carries TRBV7-2 and TRBJ1-2; no firm D call. The germline V gene encodes CDR1 SGHTA and CDR2 FQGNSA. The CDR3 has 13 residues. This CDR3 is CASSSTDFYDYTF. The CDR3 DNA, read in part, is TGTGCCAGCAGCTCAACCGACTTCTACGAC.

There are many counts of this clone. The CDR3 extends 3 residues past the end of the read, so its final part is completed from the germline J gene. This chain joins TRBV20-1 and TRBJ2-1; no clear D. Germline V gene sequence: CDR1 DFQATT, CDR2 SNEGSKA (reference sequence). Trimming left V 0 bases short and J 0 bases short, with 6 bases between. The CDR3 sequence is 14 residues long. The CDR3 spells CSARDPFSYNEQFF. Incomplete CDR3 DNA: TGCAGTGCTAGAGACCCCTTCTCCTACAATGAG.

Remarks on this clone: This sequence is one base from a far larger clone and is likely a read error. The read halts 3 residues ahead of the CDR3 end, with the missing end drawn from the germline J gene. V and J are TRBV19 and TRBJ1-5; 10 nucleotides line up with TRBD1. Looked up from germline, CDR1 is LNHDA and CDR2 is SQIVND (reference sequence). CDR3 length: 16 residues. CDR3 DNA, as far as it was read: TGTGCCATTAGTATAGTGGGGACAGGGGTCGGACAGCCC. The encoded protein is CAISIVGTGVGQP. In full, the CDR3 reads CAISIVGTGVGQPQHF.

Remarks on this clone: A single base is all that separates this from a far larger clone, so a read error is likely. The missing CDR3 end, 3 residues past where the read stops, is filled in from the germline J gene. The genes are TRBV2 and TRBJ2-7; no reliable D call. This CDR3 is 13 amino acids long. Germline CDR1 reads SNHLY; CDR2 reads FYNNEI. The DNA read from the CDR3 is TGTTCCAGCACGGTCTCCGATAGCTACGAG. This gives the protein CSSTVSDSYE. The whole CDR3 region reads CSSTVSDSYEQYF. The entire variable domain, with the rest obtained from reference TRBV2 and TRBJ2-7, is as follows: EPEVTQTPSHQVTQMGQEVILRCVPISNHLYFYWYRQILGQKVEFLVSFYNNEISEKSEIFDDQFSVERPDGSNFTLKIRSTKLEDSAMYFCSSTVSDSYEQYFGPGTRLTVT.

There are many counts of this clone. The read stops 3 residues short of the end of the CDR3; the missing end is completed from the germline J gene. The chain recombines TRBV2 with TRBJ2-3; D perhaps matches TRBD2 (6 bases). Trimming pared 6 bases from V and 8 bases from J, leaving 15 bases between. CDR3 length: 13 residues. Germline CDR1 reads SNHLY; CDR2 reads FYNNEI. Partial CDR3 DNA: TGTGCCAGCAGCCCTTCGGGGGTAGGTACG. It yields the protein CASSPSGVGT. In full, the CDR3 reads CASSPSGVGTQYF.

Many counts were recorded for this clone. Read data end 3 residues before the CDR3 end; the end is taken from the germline J gene. The chain carries TRBV20-1 and TRBJ2-2, with 7 positions matching TRBD1. Germline V lookup: CDR1 DFQATT, CDR2 SNEGSKA (reference sequence). CDR3 length: 16 residues. The sequenced part of the CDR3 DNA is TGCAGTCCTCTCGAACAGGGGACCCTCTATAATTCACCG. This sequence encodes CSPLEQGTLYNSP. The complete CDR3 reads CSPLEQGTLYNSPLFF.

This clone was observed at least ten times. CDR3 region: CASSLEADTDTQYF. CDR3 DNA (partial): TGCGCCAGCAGCTTGGAGGCAGACACAGATACG. This chain uses TRBV5-1 with TRBJ2-3; no clear D. Read coverage stops 3 residues before the CDR3 terminus; the germline J gene supplies the remainder. The germline V gene encodes CDR1 SGHRS and CDR2 YFSETQ. The CDR3 sequence is 14 residues long. Trimming took 0 bases from V and 2 from J, leaving 7 bases between them.

On this clone: The sequence runs out 3 residues before the end of the CDR3; the remainder is reconstructed from the germline J gene. The rearrangement links TRBV7-9 to TRBJ1-1; D is perhaps TRBD1 (5 bases). Trimming shortened V by 1 base and J by 4 bases, and 13 bases separated the two germline ends. This CDR3 contains 15 residues. The V gene's germline CDR1 is SEHNR and CDR2 FQNEAQ (reference sequence). The CDR3 protein is CASSLVTGEGTEAFF. The sequenced part of the CDR3 DNA is TGTGCCAGCAGCTTAGTCACGGGGGAAGGCACTGAA.

This clone was counted many times. The read gets to within 3 residues of the CDR3 end, and the germline J gene fills in the rest. The rearrangement joins TRBV5-1 to TRBJ1-3; D is undetermined. This CDR3 contains 15 residues. CDR1 and CDR2 (germline): SGHRS, YFSETQ. The V end lost 8 bases, the J end lost 0 bases, and 15 bases lay between the germline ends. The CDR3 spells CASKPAASSGNTIYF. The DNA read from the CDR3 is TGCGCCAGTAAGCCGGCAGCGAGCTCTGGAAACACC.

The table lists this clone with many counts. The read ends 3 residues early relative to the CDR3; the germline J gene fills the gap. This rearrangement joins TRBV3-1 (or the pseudogene TRBV3-2) to TRBJ2-3, with D maybe TRBD1 (6 bases). Germline loops: CDR1 LGHDT, CDR2 YNNKEL (reference sequence). Between the trimmed V and J ends, which lost 0 bases and 3 bases, there was a span of 13 bases. This CDR3 is 16 amino acids long. The sequenced part of the CDR3 DNA is TGTGCCAGCAGCCAAGACATTGGGACACGGACAGATACG. This codes for CASSQDIGTRTDT. The entire CDR3 protein is CASSQDIGTRTDTQYF.

This clone was seen repeatedly, ten times or more. From the germline J gene comes the end of the CDR3, since the read stops 3 residues before it. The rearrangement joins TRBV20-1 to TRBJ2-6, with D maybe TRBD1 (6 bases). The CDR3 totals 15 residues. Germline V gene lookup returns CDR1 DFQATT and CDR2 SNEGSKA (reference sequence). The ends were cut back, 1 base at V and 2 bases at J, with 9 bases in the middle. The CDR3: CSARADRTGANVLTF. The sequenced CDR3 bases are TGCAGTGCTAGAGCCGACAGGACTGGGGCCAACGTC.

This clone was seen a few times. The read comes to an end 3 residues before the CDR3 does, leaving the germline J gene to fill in the end. The chain uses TRBV7-9 and TRBJ1-3; 8 bases line up with TRBD1. CDR3 length: 14 amino acids. Germline V gene lookup returns CDR1 SEHNR and CDR2 FQNEAQ (reference sequence). V dropped 5 bases and J dropped 4; count of bases not matched to a gene: 4. The CDR3 region is CASSPWTGGNTIYF. Partial CDR3 DNA: TGTGCCAGCAGCCCTTGGACAGGGGGAAACACC.

This clone appeared many times. The CDR3 end is not reached by the read, which stops 3 residues before it; the germline J gene fills it in. V is TRBV12-3 or TRBV12-4 and J is TRBJ1-5, with D tentatively TRBD1 (5 bases). CDR3 length: 16 residues. V gave up 5 bases and J gave up 4 bases, with 18 bases separating them. CDR3 bases read: TGTGCCAGCAGTACATATCAGGGTTTAGGGAATCAGCCC. This encodes CASSTYQGLGNQP. In full, the CDR3 is CASSTYQGLGNQPQHF.

This clone was detected ten times or more. The read falls 3 residues short of the CDR3 end, and the missing part is taken from the germline J gene. The gene calls are TRBV5-1 and TRBJ2-5, with 7 positions matching TRBD2. Trimming took 2 bases from V and 5 from J; bases not matched to a gene: 0. The CDR3 has 12 residues. Germline CDR1 is SGHRS and CDR2 is YFSETQ. The CDR3 bases that were read are TGCGCCAGCAGCTTTAGCGGGGAGACC. As protein: CASSFSGET. The entire CDR3 protein reads CASSFSGETQYF.

At least ten counts were recorded for this clone. The CDR3 protein is CSVEDQGGGVTQYF. The CDR3 DNA, read in part, is TGCAGCGTTGAAGATCAAGGGGGCGGGGTGACC. This chain connects TRBV29-1 to TRBJ2-5; weak D call: TRBD1 (7 bases). The CDR3 end lies 3 residues beyond the end of the read and is filled in from the germline J gene. V was trimmed by 0 bases and J by 7 bases, leaving 15 bases between them. The germline CDR1 and CDR2 sequences are SQVTM and ANQGSEA. The CDR3 consists of 14 residues.

The table lists this clone with many counts. Coverage ceases 3 residues before the CDR3 finishes, and the germline J gene fills in the end. V gene TRBV20-1 combines with J gene TRBJ2-1; TRBD2 aligns across 12 bases. CDR3 size: 13 residues. The V gene end was trimmed by 5 bases and the J gene end by 9 bases; junction bases not matched to a gene: 5. Germline-derived CDR1 and CDR2 are DFQATT and SNEGSKA (reference sequence). The CDR3 here is CSASGTSGFEQFF. The covered CDR3 bases are TGCAGTGCTTCCGGGACTAGCGGGTTTGAG.

This clone was detected a few times. With the read ending 3 residues before the CDR3 end, the germline J gene is used to fill in that end. The chain couples TRBV6-4 to TRBJ2-4; 11 bases fit TRBD1. The CDR3 loop spans 16 amino acids. The germline CDR1 and CDR2 sequences are MRHNA and SNTAGT. CDR3 sequence: CASRQGQGGKEETQYF. CDR3 DNA, as far as it was read: TGTGCCAGCAGGCAGGGACAGGGGGGGAAGGAAGAGACT.

In this sample, this clone turned up many times. The CDR3 loop is CASSLDREGAADGYTF. The sequenced part of the CDR3 DNA is TGCGCCAGCAGCTTGGACAGGGAGGGGGCAGCGGATGGC. The V call is TRBV5-1, the J call TRBJ1-2; TRBD1 aligns across 7 bases. The CDR3 end is not reached by the read, which stops 3 residues before it; the germline J gene fills it in. Germline CDR1 is SGHRS and CDR2 is YFSETQ. Trimming cost V 0 bases and J 6 bases; bases outside gene matches: 11. The CDR3 consists of 16 residues. Looking up the rest from reference TRBV5-1 and TRBJ1-2 gives the full variable domain: KAGVTQTPRYLIKTRGQQVTLSCSPISGHRSVSWYQQTPGQGLQFLFEYFSETQRNKGNFPGRFSGRQFSNSRSEMNVSTLELGDSALYLCASSLDREGAADGYTFGSGTRLTVV.

This clone was detected many times. CDR3 protein: CASSAGPDTQYF. The DNA read from the CDR3 is TGTGCCAGCAGTGCGGGTCCAGATACG. The rearrangement uses TRBV2 and TRBJ2-3, with D unresolved. The CDR3 goes on 3 residues after the read ends, and that part is filled in from the germline J gene. The ends were cut back, 4 bases at V and 4 bases at J, with 6 bases in the middle. This CDR3 spans 12 amino acids. Germline V CDR1 and CDR2: SNHLY, FYNNEI.

This clone was counted many times. Read data end 3 residues before the CDR3 end; the end is taken from the germline J gene. This chain uses TRBV6-2 or TRBV6-3 with TRBJ1-5, with D perhaps matching TRBD1 (5 bases). Trimming stripped 4 bases from V and 4 bases from J, with 11 bases between. There are 14 residues in the CDR3. Looked up from germline, CDR1 is MNHEY and CDR2 is SVGEGT. CDR3 loop: CASSWGGTNQPQHF. The covered CDR3 bases are TGTGCCAGCAGTTGGGGGGGTACGAATCAGCCC.

This clone has at least ten counts. The CDR3 end falls 3 residues outside the read, so it is completed with the germline J gene. The chain recombines TRBV5-1 with TRBJ1-1; perhaps TRBD1 as D (6 bases). This CDR3 is built from 14 residues. Germline CDR1 and CDR2: SGHRS and YFSETQ. The V and J ends lost 3 bases and 0 bases respectively, with 9 bases between them. The CDR3 reads CASSSTGMNTEAFF. The sequenced CDR3 bases are TGCGCCAGCAGCTCGACAGGCATGAACACTGAA. The entire variable domain, with the rest obtained from reference TRBV5-1 and TRBJ1-1, is as follows: KAGVTQTPRYLIKTRGQQVTLSCSPISGHRSVSWYQQTPGQGLQFLFEYFSETQRNKGNFPGRFSGRQFSNSRSEMNVSTLELGDSALYLCASSSTGMNTEAFFGQGTRLTVV.

As regards this clone: The CDR3 end falls 3 residues outside the read, so it is completed with the germline J gene. The chain joins TRBV6-2 or TRBV6-3 to TRBJ1-2; no clear D. Germline V gives CDR1 MNHEY, CDR2 SVGEGT. CDR3 size: 15 residues. CDR3 DNA (partial): TGTGCCAGCAGTCCGACTAGTTCCTCCTACAATGAC. Protein sequence: CASSPTSSSYND. The CDR3, in full, reads CASSPTSSSYNDYTF.

This clone was recorded at least ten times. The observed sequence ends 3 residues before the CDR3 terminus, with the missing tail filled in from the germline J gene. The rearrangement joins TRBV5-1 to TRBJ1-2; tentatively, D is TRBD1 (5 bases). The CDR3 consists of 13 residues. The V gene's germline CDR1 is SGHRS and CDR2 YFSETQ. Trimming removed 0 bases from V and 6 bases from J, with 9 bases in between. CDR3 amino acids: CASSLAGGDGYTF. The sequenced CDR3 bases are TGCGCCAGCAGCTTGGCCGGAGGGGATGGC.

There are many counts of this clone. The read gets to within 3 residues of the CDR3 end, and the germline J gene fills in the rest. This chain connects TRBV10-3 to TRBJ1-1, with D maybe TRBD1 (6 bases). This CDR3 is 14 amino acids long. Germline V gene data show CDR1 as ENHRY and CDR2 as SYGVKD. Deletions cut 5 bases from V and 4 bases from J, with 14 bases between. The DNA read from the CDR3 is TGTGCCATCAGTATTCGGACAGAAACCACTGAA. It specifies CAISIRTETTE. The full CDR3 is CAISIRTETTEAFF.

This clone was seen a few times. The CDR3 extends 3 residues past the end of the read, so its final part is completed from the germline J gene. The J gene is TRBJ1-2, the V gene TRBV7-2, with 8 bases matching TRBD1. This CDR3 spans 14 amino acids. Germline assignment: CDR1 SGHTA and CDR2 FQGNSA. Incomplete CDR3 DNA: TGTGCCAGCAGCTCATCAGGACAGGGCTACGAC. It codes for CASSSSGQGYD. In full, the CDR3 is CASSSSGQGYDYTF. Full variable domain (remainder filled in from reference TRBV7-2 and TRBJ1-2): GAGVSQSPSNKVTEKGKDVELRCDPISGHTALYWYRQSLGQGLEFLIYFQGNSAPDKSGLPSDRFSAERTGGSVSTLTIQRTQQEDSAVYLCASSSSGQGYDYTFGSGTRLTVV.

This clone was seen more than once but under ten times. The CDR3 protein is CASSYHGRGTGELFF. Partial CDR3 DNA: TGTGCCAGCAGCTATCACGGTCGGGGCACCGGGGAG. The chain couples TRBV11-3 to TRBJ2-2; TRBD2 is a possible D gene (5 bases). The read ends 3 residues before the CDR3 terminus; that terminus is restored from the germline J gene. Between the trimmed V and J ends, which lost 4 bases and 4 bases, there was a span of 13 bases. The CDR3 length is 15 residues. CDR1 is SGHNT, CDR2 YENEEA, per germline.

In this sample, this clone turned up many times. Read sequence stops 3 residues before the CDR3 end, and the germline J gene provides the missing end. V is TRBV6-1 and J is TRBJ2-5, with 8 nucleotides matching TRBD2. The CDR3 sequence is 14 residues long. From germline, CDR1 is MNHNS and CDR2 SASEGT. V lost 4 bases, J lost 4 bases, and 5 bases stayed unmatched. The CDR3 is CASSASTSGETQYF. The CDR3 DNA, read in part, is TGTGCCAGCAGTGCCTCAACTAGCGGAGAGACC.

This clone was detected ten times or more. The read gets to within 3 residues of the CDR3 end, and the germline J gene fills in the rest. The chain joins TRBV28 to TRBJ2-3; 7 bases align to TRBD1. The ends lost 5 bases at V and 2 bases at J; junction bases unmatched: 7. Germline loops: CDR1 MDHEN, CDR2 SYDVKM. The CDR3 consists of 15 residues. The CDR3 DNA, read in part, is TGTGCCAGCAGTCTTCGAGGGGGCCCCACAGATACG. Translating gives CASSLRGGPTDT. In full, the CDR3 reads CASSLRGGPTDTQYF.